Listed below are T cell receptor beta chains from one sample, sequenced in a study of graft-versus-host responses after intestinal transplantation. For these TCRs, the target antigens are not known. The protocol was immunoSEQ multiplex PCR, while the TCRdb copy is restricted to in-frame clones and leaves out a portion. The data contain roughly 110,000 clones, roughly 86% of them singletons. The source was unstimulated CD4+ T cells sorted from spleen or lymph node cells, collected before transplant. All receptors come from a human donor who was the organ donor for an intestinal transplant. Each CDR3 is given with its conserved first and last residue. The D gene is left open where the match is weak. Clone size is shown for a subset of rows, as once, few, many or a class of expanded clone.

d_call,j_call,clone_size,v_call,cdr3_nt,cdr3_aa
NA,TRBJ1-5,NA,TRBV18,TGTGCCAGCTCACTGCGACAGGCTAATAGCAATCAGCCCCAGCATTTT,CASSLRQANSNQPQHF
NA,TRBJ2-4,NA,TRBV29-1,TGCAGCGTCACCCCCTGGTCAGGGGGAGGCATTCAGTACTTC,CSVTPWSGGGIQYF
NA,TRBJ1-1,NA,TRBV19,TGTGCCAGTCATTCACGGTTTGGACGCCCCAGGTGGACTGAAGCTTTCTTT,CASHSRFGRPRWTEAFF
TRBD1,TRBJ1-2,NA,TRBV10-1,TGCGCCAGCAGTGAGTCGACAGGGCATGGCTACACCTTC,CASSESTGHGYTF
NA,TRBJ1-2,NA,TRBV19,TGTGCCAGTAGTATCCGCCGTAACTATGGCTACACCTTC,CASSIRRNYGYTF
NA,TRBJ2-1,NA,TRBV5-3,TGTGCCAGAAGCTTAGGGGCAGGGGTCTACAATGAGCAGTTCTTC,CARSLGAGVYNEQFF
TRBD1,TRBJ2-7,NA,TRBV6-5,TGTGCCAGCAGTCTCCGCAGGGGGCCCACCTACGAGCAGTACTTC,CASSLRRGPTYEQYF
TRBD1,TRBJ1-5,NA,TRBV2,TGTGCCAGCAGTGACCGGGACAGTAATCAGCCCCGGCATTTT,CASSDRDSNQPRHF
NA,TRBJ2-7,NA,TRBV6-1,TGTGCCAGCATTTGGGACCTAGGTCCCTACGAGCAGTACTTC,CASIWDLGPYEQYF
NA,TRBJ2-7,once,TRBV2,TGTGCCAGCAGTGAATCGCTTTTGGGGCAGTACTTC,CASSESLLGQYF
NA,TRBJ1-6,once,TRBV29-1,TGCAGCGTTGCCAGCTCCTATAATTCACCCCTCCACTTT,CSVASSYNSPLHF
NA,TRBJ2-5,NA,TRBV4-2,TGTGCCAGCAGCCAAGACACCCGAGGAGTAAGAGAGACCCAGTACTTC,CASSQDTRGVRETQYF
TRBD1,TRBJ2-7,NA,TRBV5-4,TGTGCCAGCAGCGTCGGGACAGGGGTTACGTACGAGCAGTACTTC,CASSVGTGVTYEQYF